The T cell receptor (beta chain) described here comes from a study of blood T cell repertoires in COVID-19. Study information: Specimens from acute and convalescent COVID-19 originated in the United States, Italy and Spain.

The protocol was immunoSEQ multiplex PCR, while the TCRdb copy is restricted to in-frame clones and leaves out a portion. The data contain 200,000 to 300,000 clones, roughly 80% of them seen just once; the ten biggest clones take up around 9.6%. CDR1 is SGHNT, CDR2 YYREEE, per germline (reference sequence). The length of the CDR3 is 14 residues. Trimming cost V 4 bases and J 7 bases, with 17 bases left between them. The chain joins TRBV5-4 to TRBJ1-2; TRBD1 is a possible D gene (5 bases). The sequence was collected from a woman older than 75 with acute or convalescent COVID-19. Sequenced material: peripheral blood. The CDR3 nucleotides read TGTGCCAGCAGCCGGGAGGGACTTCAGGGTGGCTACACCTTC. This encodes CASSREGLQGGYTF.